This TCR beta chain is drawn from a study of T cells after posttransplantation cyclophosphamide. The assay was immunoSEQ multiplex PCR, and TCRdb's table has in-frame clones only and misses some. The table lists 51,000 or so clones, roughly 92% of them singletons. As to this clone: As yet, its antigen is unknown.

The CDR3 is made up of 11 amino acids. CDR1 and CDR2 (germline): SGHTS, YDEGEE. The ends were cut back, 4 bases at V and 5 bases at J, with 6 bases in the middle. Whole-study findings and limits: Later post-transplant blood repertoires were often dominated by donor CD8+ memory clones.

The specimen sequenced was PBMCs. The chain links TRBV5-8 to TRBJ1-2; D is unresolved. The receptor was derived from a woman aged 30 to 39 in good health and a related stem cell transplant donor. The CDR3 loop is CASSRGYGYTF. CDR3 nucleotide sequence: TGTGCCAGCAGCCGAGGGTATGGCTACACCTTC.